The clone carrying this T cell receptor beta chain was seen at least ten times. The sample originates from a study of low-dose radiotherapy and immunotherapy resistance in tumors. The CDR3 has 15 amino acids. The germline V gene has CDR1 SGHTA and CDR2 FQGNSA. V was trimmed by 5 bases and J by 5 bases, leaving 16 bases between them. First-strand cDNA relied on TRAV- and TRBV-specific primers spanning alpha and beta chains. PCR amplification of the TCRs was performed with Phusion for 20 PCR cycles, and it relied on a constant-region primer together with a V-primer adapter. TCRdb reprocessed the reads with MiXCR, giving one entry per CDR3 protein. Of tens of thousands of distinct CDR3 sequences listed, 15% to 20% are singletons. As to time point: before trial treatment.

The V call is TRBV7-2, the J call TRBJ1-5; possible D gene TRBD1, 6 bases. The TCR comes from a male donor with prostate cancer. The sequenced sample was PBMCs, obtained before treatment. The CDR3 coding sequence is TGTGCCAGCAGCCCCTGGGGGGGCGGTTATCAGCCCCAGCATTTT. It is translated as CASSPWGGGYQPQHF. The entire variable domain, with the rest obtained from reference TRBV7-2 and TRBJ1-5, is as follows: GAGVSQSPSNKVTEKGKDVELRCDPISGHTALYWYRQSLGQGLEFLIYFQGNSAPDKSGLPSDRFSAERTGGSVSTLTIQRTQQEDSAVYLCASSPWGGGYQPQHFGDGTRLSIL.